A single sample gave rise to the 22 T cell receptor beta chains below, sequenced in a study of blood T cell repertoires in COVID-19. Method: immunoSEQ multiplex PCR; TCRdb's copy keeps in-frame clones and lacks some. This sample has some 200,000 clones, with around nine tenths found just once. Sequenced: peripheral blood. Receptors were obtained from a man between 65 and 80 years old with acute or convalescent COVID-19.

The gene calls are TRBV4-3 and TRBJ1-2, with D hard to call. V lost 2 bases, J lost 8 bases, and 15 bases lay in between. The germline gives CDR1 LGHNA, CDR2 YSLEER. CDR3 length equals 14 residues. CDR3 residues: CASSQPQASGGYTF. CDR3 coding DNA: TGCGCCAGCAGCCAACCTCAGGCCAGTGGCGGCTACACCTTC.

The rearrangement links TRBV7-9 to TRBJ1-2, with 7 bases that match TRBD1. This CDR3 has 12 amino acids. Trimming cost V 3 bases and J 8 bases; bases outside gene matches: 3. Germline CDR1 is SEHNR and CDR2 is FQNEAQ (reference sequence). The CDR3 reads CASSFGRGGYTF. The CDR3 bases are TGTGCCAGCAGCTTCGGCAGGGGGGGCTACACCTTC.

This rearrangement joins TRBV20-1 to TRBJ2-7; 7 bases match TRBD2. After removal of 3 bases from V and 2 bases from J, the junction contained 10 bases not matched to a gene. Germline V CDR1 and CDR2: DFQATT, SNEGSKA (reference sequence). CDR3 length equals 15 residues. CDR3 sequence reads: CSASRGGGGPYEQYF. The CDR3 region has the DNA TGCAGTGCTAGTAGGGGCGGGGGAGGCCCCTACGAGCAGTACTTC.

The chain is built from TRBV3-1 (or the pseudogene TRBV3-2) and TRBJ2-7; unclear D gene. This CDR3 contains 16 residues. The germline CDR1 and CDR2 sequences are LGHDT and YNNKEL (reference sequence). The ends were cut back, 0 bases at V and 0 bases at J, with 12 bases in the middle. The CDR3 spells CASSQDRALSSYEQYF. For the CDR3, the DNA is TGTGCCAGCAGCCAAGATCGAGCGTTAAGCTCCTACGAGCAGTACTTC.

The chain joins TRBV4-2 to TRBJ2-7; the D is unclear. The CDR3 length is 14 residues. Germline V lookup: CDR1 LGHNA, CDR2 YNFKEQ. Trimming left V 0 bases short and J 4 bases short, with 10 bases between. The CDR3 protein is CASSQELIVYEQYF. Here the CDR3 DNA reads TGTGCCAGCAGCCAAGAATTAATAGTTTACGAGCAGTACTTC.

This chain connects TRBV18 to TRBJ1-1; maybe TRBD1 (6 bases). The CDR3 is 16 amino acids. Trimming took off 3 bases at V and 8 bases at J, with 22 bases between the two ends. Per germline, CDR1 KGHSH and CDR2 LQKENI. CDR3 sequence reads: CASSPQEGQLRPEAFF. CDR3 DNA sequence: TGTGCCAGCTCACCGCAGGAAGGACAGCTTCGACCCGAAGCTTTCTTT.

The chain recombines TRBV2 with TRBJ1-2; D is unresolved. Germline CDR1 is SNHLY and CDR2 is FYNNEI. The V end was cut by 5 bases, the J end by 4 bases, with 11 bases between. This CDR3 has 13 residues. For the CDR3, the DNA is TGTGCCAGCAGTACCACGGGATTCTATGGCTACACCTTC. This codes for CASSTTGFYGYTF.

The chain combines TRBV20-1 with TRBJ2-2; TRBD1 matches 9 bases. The CDR3 covers 14 residues. Per the germline V gene, CDR1 is DFQATT and CDR2 is SNEGSKA (reference sequence). V trimming: 3 bases; J trimming: 4 bases; junction bases outside the gene matches: 3. The CDR3 here is CSASRQGGTGELFF. In DNA, the CDR3 is TGCAGTGCTAGTAGACAGGGGGGCACCGGGGAGCTGTTTTTT.

This chain uses TRBV29-1 with TRBJ1-1; D is unresolved. Germline V CDR1 and CDR2: SQVTM, ANQGSEA. V lost 5 bases, J lost 6 bases, and 13 bases lay in between. This CDR3 is built from 12 residues. CDR3 in amino acids: CSVYLTFAEAFF. CDR3 DNA sequence: TGCAGCGTTTACCTAACCTTCGCTGAAGCTTTCTTT.

The genes are TRBV7-2 and TRBJ1-4; 8 bases are a match to TRBD1. The CDR3 runs 16 residues. CDR1 and CDR2 from the germline V gene are SGHTA and FQGNSA. J was trimmed by 3 bases and V by 4 bases; bases with no gene match: 7. The CDR3 sequence: CASSSGQALANEKLFF. The CDR3 DNA is TGTGCCAGCAGCTCGGGACAGGCTTTAGCTAATGAAAAACTGTTTTTT.

The chain is built from TRBV6-5 and TRBJ2-2, with a weak D call TRBD2 (6 bases). This CDR3 region has 15 residues. Germline CDR1 reads MNHEY; CDR2 reads SVGAGI. Between the trimmed V and J ends, which lost 8 bases and 7 bases, there was a span of 20 bases. The CDR3 bases are TGTGCCAGCCGGGGGAGAATAGCAGACATCGGGGAGCTGTTTTTT. Protein: CASRGRIADIGELFF.

The rearrangement uses TRBV2 and TRBJ1-5, with TRBD1 matching 9 bases. The CDR3 contains 14 residues. J was trimmed by 5 bases and V by 8 bases; bases with no gene match: 7. Germline-derived CDR1 and CDR2 are SNHLY and FYNNEI. CDR3: CASGLTGGDQPQHF. The CDR3 DNA follows: TGTGCCAGCGGGTTGACAGGGGGTGATCAGCCCCAGCATTTT.

This clone has more than one count but fewer than ten. J is TRBJ2-7 and V is TRBV7-2; a possible D gene is TRBD1 (5 bases). Germline CDR1 SGHTA, CDR2 FQGNSA. The CDR3 is made up of 13 amino acids. V was clipped by 0 bases and J by 4 bases, with 7 bases between them. CDR3 protein: CASSLARQYEQYF. CDR3 coding DNA: TGTGCCAGCAGCTTAGCCCGACAGTACGAGCAGTACTTC.

The genes are TRBV3-1 (or the pseudogene TRBV3-2) and TRBJ2-5, with D possibly being TRBD2 (5 bases). V lost 0 bases, J lost 4 bases, and 6 bases lay in between. CDR3 size: 13 residues. CDR1 and CDR2 (germline): LGHDT, YNNKEL (reference sequence). CDR3 bases: TGTGCCAGCAGCCAAGACGGAGGAGAGACCCAGTACTTC. It yields the protein CASSQDGGETQYF.

The chain uses TRBV5-4 and TRBJ2-2, with TRBD2 matching 7 bases. Germline V CDR1 and CDR2: SGHNT, YYREEE (reference sequence). J gave up 3 bases and V 3 bases, and 20 bases lay outside the gene matches. CDR3 length: 20 residues. This CDR3 reads CASSSSPVVGGGKDTGELFF. In nucleotides, the CDR3 is TGTGCCAGCAGCTCATCCCCGGTTGTGGGCGGGGGAAAGGACACCGGGGAGCTGTTTTTT.

In its sample, this clone was seen once. The chain uses TRBV12-5 and TRBJ2-2, with TRBD1 identical over 10 bases. With 5 bases clipped from V and 7 bases from J, the junction kept 10 bases outside the gene matches. CDR3 length equals 16 residues. Germline values: CDR1 LGHNT, CDR2 FRNRAP. In nucleotides, the CDR3 is TGTGCTAGTGGTCCTCCGGGACAGGGGTTCAACGGGGAGCTGTTTTTT. Amino acid sequence: CASGPPGQGFNGELFF.

This chain connects TRBV27 to TRBJ1-2, with 7 bases identical to TRBD1. The trim removed 3 bases at V and 5 bases at J, leaving 3 bases unmatched. This CDR3 has 13 residues. Per the germline V gene, CDR1 is MNHEY and CDR2 is SMNVEV (reference sequence). CDR3 nucleotide sequence: TGTGCCAGCAGTTTGGGGGGACAGTATGGCTACACCTTC. This translates into CASSLGGQYGYTF.

The J gene is TRBJ1-5, the V gene TRBV19; 10 bases map to TRBD1. This CDR3 contains 15 residues. J was trimmed by 2 bases and V by 6 bases; bases with no gene match: 4. CDR1 and CDR2 (germline): LNHDA, SQIVND (reference sequence). CDR3 DNA sequence: TGTGCCAGTAGCCGACAGGGGGCTGGCAATCAGCCCCAGCATTTT. Translated, it gives CASSRQGAGNQPQHF.

The rearrangement uses TRBV2 and TRBJ2-2, with D perhaps matching TRBD2 (6 bases). Germline V gene data show CDR1 as SNHLY and CDR2 as FYNNEI. The CDR3 loop spans 15 amino acids. The V end was cut by 5 bases, the J end by 1 base, with 11 bases between. In nucleotides, the CDR3 is TGTGCCAGCAGTAGGGACTCGATGAACACCGGGGAGCTGTTTTTT. This gives the protein CASSRDSMNTGELFF.

The chain joins TRBV5-1 to TRBJ1-2; 12 nucleotides match TRBD1. The CDR3 is made up of 16 amino acids. J lost 6 bases, V lost 3 bases, and 9 bases had no gene match. CDR1 is SGHRS, CDR2 YFSETQ, per germline. CDR3 protein: CASSSRGQGAPNGYTF. The CDR3 DNA follows: TGCGCCAGCAGCTCGCGGGGACAGGGGGCGCCGAATGGCTACACCTTC.

The chain combines TRBV6-4 with TRBJ2-1; tentative D call: TRBD1 (6 bases). This CDR3 contains 16 residues. V lost 0 bases and J 6 bases, leaving 15 bases between the germline ends. In germline, CDR1 is MRHNA, CDR2 SNTAGT. This CDR3 is CASSDSIRDRSNEQFF. The CDR3, as DNA: TGTGCCAGCAGTGACTCGATCCGAGACAGGAGCAATGAGCAGTTCTTC.

This rearrangement joins TRBV28 to TRBJ1-5; possibly TRBD1 for D (5 bases). Germline V gene data show CDR1 as MDHEN and CDR2 as SYDVKM. The CDR3 consists of 15 residues. Trimming cost V 6 bases and J 2 bases, with 14 bases left between them. This chain's CDR3 is CASRTTGGGNQPQHF. CDR3 nucleotide sequence: TGTGCCAGCAGAACCACGGGGGGTGGCAATCAGCCCCAGCATTTT.